This T cell receptor (beta chain) was obtained from a study of blood T cells in healthy people across ages. In this sample, this clonotype turned up a few times. Since a much larger clone is just one base distant, this may be a read error. Primers used in a second PCR of about 7 to 11 cycles were a sample-barcoded 5' primer and a J-beta primer mix. In TCRdb, the 5' RACE reads were re-called with MiXCR into one record per CDR3 protein. The data show some 1.7 million distinct CDR3 sequences, roughly 27% seen once. This CDR3 spans 11 amino acids. V dropped 3 bases and J dropped 9 bases, with 9 bases sitting between them. The germline CDR1 and CDR2 sequences are SGHRS and YFSETQ. Collection of roughly 9.6 milliliters of peripheral blood was performed for each donor.

The source of this sequence is a woman aged 25 to 39 in good health. The chain is built from TRBV5-1 and TRBJ2-5, with D tentatively TRBD2 (6 bases). The sample consisted of blood. CDR3 sequence: CASSWTGAQYF. The CDR3 DNA sequence: TGCGCCAGCAGCTGGACGGGGGCCCAGTACTTC.